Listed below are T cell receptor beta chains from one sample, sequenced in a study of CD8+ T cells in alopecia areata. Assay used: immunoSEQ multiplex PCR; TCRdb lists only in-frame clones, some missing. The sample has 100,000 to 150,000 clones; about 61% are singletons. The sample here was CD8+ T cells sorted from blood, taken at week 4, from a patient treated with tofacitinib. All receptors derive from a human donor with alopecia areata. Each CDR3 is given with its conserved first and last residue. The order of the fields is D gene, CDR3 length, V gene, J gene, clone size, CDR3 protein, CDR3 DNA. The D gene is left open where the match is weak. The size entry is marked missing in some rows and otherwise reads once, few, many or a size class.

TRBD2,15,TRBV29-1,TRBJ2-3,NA,CSVILAGDGTDTQYF,TGCAGCGTTATTCTAGCGGGGGACGGCACAGATACGCAGTATTTT
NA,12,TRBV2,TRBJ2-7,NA,CASSDQGYEQYF,TGTGCCAGCAGTGACCAAGGCTACGAGCAGTACTTC
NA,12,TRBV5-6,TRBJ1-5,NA,CASSLQDQPQHF,TGTGCCAGCAGCTTGCAGGATCAGCCCCAGCATTTT
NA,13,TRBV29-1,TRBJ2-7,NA,CSATEGVSGEQYF,TGCAGCGCAACTGAGGGGGTCTCCGGCGAGCAGTACTTC
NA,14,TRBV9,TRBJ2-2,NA,CASNLRGDTGELFF,TGTGCCAGCAACTTGCGGGGTGACACCGGGGAGCTGTTTTTT
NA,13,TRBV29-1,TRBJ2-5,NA,CSVEEDSQETQYF,TGCAGCGTTGAAGAGGACTCTCAAGAGACCCAGTACTTC
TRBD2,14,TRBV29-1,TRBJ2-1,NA,CSVRTSGAYNEQFF,TGCAGCGTTCGGACTAGCGGGGCGTACAATGAGCAGTTCTTC
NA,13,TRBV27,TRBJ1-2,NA,CASSPGTGYGYTF,TGTGCCAGCAGCCCCGGGACGGGCTATGGCTACACCTTC
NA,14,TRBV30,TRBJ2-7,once,CACTIGGYSYEQYF,TGTGCCTGTACTATTGGGGGATACTCCTACGAGCAGTACTTC
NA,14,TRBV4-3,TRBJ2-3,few,CASSQDGTPGTQYF,TGCGCCAGCAGCCAGGACGGAACTCCTGGTACGCAGTATTTT
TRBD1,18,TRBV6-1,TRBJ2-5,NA,CASSEWGTGTGTQETQYF,TGTGCCAGCAGTGAATGGGGGACAGGGACCGGCACCCAAGAGACCCAGTACTTC
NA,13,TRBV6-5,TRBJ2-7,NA,CASSYSDSYEQYF,TGTGCCAGCAGTTACTCGGACAGCTACGAGCAGTACTTC
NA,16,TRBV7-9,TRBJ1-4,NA,CASSSPRQGEDEKLFF,TGTGCCAGCAGCTCCCCCCGACAAGGGGAAGATGAAAAACTGTTTTTT
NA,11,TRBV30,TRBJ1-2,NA,CAWSSSYGYTF,TGTGCCTGGAGTAGCAGCTATGGCTACACCTTC
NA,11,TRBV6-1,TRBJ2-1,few,CASGMYNEQFF,TGTGCCAGTGGGATGTACAATGAGCAGTTCTTC
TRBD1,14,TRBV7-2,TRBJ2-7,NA,CASSPRQGVYEQYF,TGTGCCAGCAGCCCTCGACAGGGGGTCTACGAGCAGTACTTC
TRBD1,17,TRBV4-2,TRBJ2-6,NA,CASSQDWDSAGANVLTF,TGTGCCAGCAGCCAAGATTGGGACAGTGCCGGGGCCAACGTCCTGACTTTC
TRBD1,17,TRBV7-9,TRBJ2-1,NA,CASSLGGQGPLYNEQFF,TGTGCCAGCAGCTTAGGAGGACAGGGCCCCCTTTACAATGAGCAGTTCTTC
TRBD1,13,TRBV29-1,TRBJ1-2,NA,CSVDDRGNYGYTF,TGCAGCGTTGATGACAGGGGAAACTATGGCTACACCTTC
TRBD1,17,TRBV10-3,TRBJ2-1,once,CAISTPQGALSYNEQFF,TGTGCCATCAGTACCCCCCAGGGGGCACTGTCCTACAATGAGCAGTTCTTC
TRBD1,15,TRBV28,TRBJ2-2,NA,CASSLQGARTGELFF,TGTGCCAGCAGTTTACAGGGGGCGAGGACCGGGGAGCTGTTTTTT
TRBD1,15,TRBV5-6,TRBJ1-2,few,CASSTGQGEGYGYTF,TGTGCCAGCAGTACCGGACAGGGTGAGGGCTATGGCTACACCTTC